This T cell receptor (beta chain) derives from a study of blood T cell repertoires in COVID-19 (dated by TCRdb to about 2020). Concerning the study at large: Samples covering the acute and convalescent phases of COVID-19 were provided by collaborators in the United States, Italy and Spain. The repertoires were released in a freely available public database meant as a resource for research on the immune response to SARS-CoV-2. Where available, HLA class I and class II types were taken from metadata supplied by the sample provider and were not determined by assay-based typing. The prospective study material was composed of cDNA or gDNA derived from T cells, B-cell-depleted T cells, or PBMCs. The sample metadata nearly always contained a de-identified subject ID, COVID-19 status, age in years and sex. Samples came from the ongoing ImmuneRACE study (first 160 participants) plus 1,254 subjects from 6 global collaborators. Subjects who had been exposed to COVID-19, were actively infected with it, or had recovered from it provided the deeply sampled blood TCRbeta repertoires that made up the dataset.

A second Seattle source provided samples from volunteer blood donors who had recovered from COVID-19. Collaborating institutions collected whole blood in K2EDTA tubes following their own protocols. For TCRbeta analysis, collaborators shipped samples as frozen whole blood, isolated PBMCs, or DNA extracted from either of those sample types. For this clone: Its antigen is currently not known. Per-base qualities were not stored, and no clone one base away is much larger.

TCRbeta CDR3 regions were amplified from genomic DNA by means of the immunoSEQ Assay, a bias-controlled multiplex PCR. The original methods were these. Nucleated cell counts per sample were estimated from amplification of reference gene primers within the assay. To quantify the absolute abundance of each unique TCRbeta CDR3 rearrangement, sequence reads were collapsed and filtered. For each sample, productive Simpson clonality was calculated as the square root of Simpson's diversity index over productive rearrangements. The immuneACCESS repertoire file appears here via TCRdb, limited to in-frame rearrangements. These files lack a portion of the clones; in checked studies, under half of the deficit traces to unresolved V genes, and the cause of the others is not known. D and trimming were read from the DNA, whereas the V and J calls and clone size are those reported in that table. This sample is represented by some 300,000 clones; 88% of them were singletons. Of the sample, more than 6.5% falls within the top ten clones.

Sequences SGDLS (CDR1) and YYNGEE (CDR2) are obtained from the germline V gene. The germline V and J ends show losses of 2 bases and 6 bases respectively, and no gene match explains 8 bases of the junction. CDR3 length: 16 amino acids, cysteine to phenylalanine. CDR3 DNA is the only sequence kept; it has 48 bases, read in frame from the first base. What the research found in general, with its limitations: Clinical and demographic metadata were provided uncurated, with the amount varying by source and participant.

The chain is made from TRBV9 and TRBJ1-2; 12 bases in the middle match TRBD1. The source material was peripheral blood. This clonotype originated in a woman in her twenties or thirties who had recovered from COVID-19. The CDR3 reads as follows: CASSVASGQGAHGYTF. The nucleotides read TGTGCCAGCAGCGTGGCCTCGGGACAGGGGGCGCATGGCTACACCTTC.